Reported below is one T cell receptor beta chain. Its antigen is still unknown. These data come from a study of beta chain features in type 1 diabetes. Whole-study context: Patients did not differ from healthy donors in age, gender or cell yield. Points from the study as a whole: Researchers cautioned that cDNA sequencing could over-represent cells with high TCR expression. There were fewer insertions and more deletions at the VDJ junctions of type 1 diabetes patients. Shortening that was moderate but significant affected the TCRB CDR3s of Type 1 diabetes patients in all four CD4+ subsets.

Expressed TCRB transcripts were sequenced after all isolated RNA was converted to cDNA. Assay used: immunoSEQ multiplex PCR; TCRdb lists only in-frame clones, some missing. This sample has some 150,000 clones, with about 44% found just once. There are 14 residues in the CDR3. Trimming removed 7 bases from V and 1 base from J, with 16 bases in between. Germline-derived CDR1 and CDR2 are SQVTM and ANQGSEA. The TCR was taken from a young man in good health. This chain links TRBV29-1 with TRBJ1-1; no firm D call. The sequenced sample was Tregs from blood. The CDR3, as DNA: TGCAGCGGATTTGGGCACCAATCGAACACTGAAGCTTTCTTT. This codes for CSGFGHQSNTEAFF.